These 13 T cell receptor beta chains came from one sample sequenced in a study of blood T cell repertoires in COVID-19. TCRdb's copy holds only in-frame clones and misses some; the assay was immunoSEQ multiplex PCR. The sample contains 280,000 or so clones, approximately 83% of which appear only once. The sample taken for sequencing was peripheral blood. The source is a woman between 50 and 59 years old who had recovered from COVID-19.

This clone was counted a few times. This chain connects TRBV6-4 to TRBJ2-3; 14 nucleotides match TRBD2. V gave up 5 bases and J gave up 5 bases; unmatched junction bases: 3. Germline CDR1 is MRHNA and CDR2 is SNTAGT. This CDR3 region has 15 residues. The CDR3 sequence is CASSPGLAGVDTQYF. The CDR3 bases are TGTGCCAGCAGTCCGGGACTAGCGGGAGTAGATACGCAGTATTTT.

Worth noting for this clone: Other DNA variants within this sample encode the same CDR3. The V call is TRBV7-8, the J call TRBJ2-1; possible D gene TRBD2, 5 bases. Between the trimmed V and J ends, which lost 3 bases and 0 bases, there was a span of 9 bases. This CDR3 comprises 15 residues. Germline V gene sequence: CDR1 SGHVS, CDR2 FQNEAQ. CDR3 loop: CASSFGGPSYNEQFF. The CDR3 DNA sequence: TGTGCCAGCAGCTTCGGCGGGCCCTCCTACAATGAGCAGTTCTTC.

The rearrangement joins TRBV7-9 to TRBJ1-1; the D gene is possibly TRBD1 (5 bases). CDR1 SEHNR and CDR2 FQNEAQ come from the germline V gene (reference sequence). Trimming shortened V by 2 bases and J by 4 bases, and 17 bases separated the two germline ends. The CDR3 is 16 residues long. The CDR3 sequence: CASSLYQGGPFTEAFF. The CDR3 bases are TGTGCCAGCAGCTTATATCAGGGTGGCCCTTTCACTGAAGCTTTCTTT.

The genes are TRBV9 and TRBJ2-3, with D uncertain. V lost 0 bases and J 1 base, leaving 15 bases between the germline ends. The germline CDR1 and CDR2 sequences are SGDLS and YYNGEE. CDR3 length equals 17 residues. The CDR3 protein is CASSVALTAARTDTQYF. Here the CDR3 DNA reads TGTGCCAGCAGCGTAGCTCTCACCGCGGCCCGCACAGATACGCAGTATTTT. The full variable domain, with the rest looked up from reference TRBV9 and TRBJ2-3, is DSGVTQTPKHLITATGQRVTLRCSPRSGDLSVYWYQQSLDQGLQFLIQYYNGEERAKGNILERFSAQQFPDLHSELNLSSLELGDSALYFCASSVALTAARTDTQYFGPGTRLTVL.

The CDR3 nucleotides read TGTGCCAGCAGCTATAGACAGTACACAGATACGCAGTATTTT. It yields the protein CASSYRQYTDTQYF. This chain links TRBV5-4 with TRBJ2-3, with D maybe TRBD1 (5 bases). Germline V gene sequence: CDR1 SGHNT, CDR2 YYREEE (reference sequence). The ends were cut back, 3 bases at V and 2 bases at J, with 10 bases in the middle. CDR3 length: 14 amino acids.

The rearrangement joins TRBV19 to TRBJ2-3; 10 bases align to TRBD2. Germline V gene lookup returns CDR1 LNHDA and CDR2 SQIVND (reference sequence). Trimming took 6 bases from V and 4 from J; bases not matched to a gene: 7. This CDR3 is 15 amino acids long. CDR3 amino acids: CASRVRAGGPDTQYF. The CDR3 DNA is TGTGCCAGTAGGGTACGAGCGGGGGGGCCAGATACGCAGTATTTT.

A few counts support this clone. The chain is built from TRBV6-5 and TRBJ2-5, with 7 bases that match TRBD2. Germline V gives CDR1 MNHEY, CDR2 SVGAGI. Unmatched junction bases numbered 8, after V lost 7 bases and J lost 6 bases. This CDR3 comprises 13 residues. The CDR3 sequence: CASNPGGFQTQYF. The CDR3 DNA reads TGTGCCAGCAACCCCGGGGGGTTTCAGACCCAGTACTTC.

V usage is TRBV3-1 (or the pseudogene TRBV3-2) and J usage is TRBJ2-2; the match to TRBD1 covers 9 bases. The germline V gene encodes CDR1 LGHDT and CDR2 YNNKEL (reference sequence). Unmatched junction bases numbered 5, after V lost 6 bases and J lost 3 bases. This CDR3 region has 15 residues. CDR3 sequence (DNA): TGTGCCAGCAGGGCACAGGGGGCTGACACCGGGGAGCTGTTTTTT. Translated, it gives CASRAQGADTGELFF.

This sequence joins TRBV11-2 and TRBJ1-3; 7 bases fit TRBD1. The CDR3 loop spans 14 amino acids. V shed 5 bases, J shed 2 bases, and the junction held 3 bases outside the gene matches. The germline gives CDR1 SGHAT, CDR2 FQNNGV. DNA for the CDR3: TGTGCCAGCAGCCCTGACAGGGCTGGAAACACCATATATTTT. Its translation: CASSPDRAGNTIYF.

This chain links TRBV24-1 with TRBJ1-1, with D tentatively TRBD1 (6 bases). This CDR3 is built from 15 residues. CDR1 is KGHDR and CDR2 is SFDVKD in the germline V gene. V lost 2 bases, J lost 4 bases, and 13 bases lay in between. The CDR3 DNA sequence: TGTGCCACCAGTGATTCTTCACAGGGCTCCACTGAAGCTTTCTTT. Its translation: CATSDSSQGSTEAFF.

As concerns this clone: This sequence may be a read error, since a much larger clone differs from it by one base. The sample has other DNA sequences that encode this CDR3 too. The chain uses TRBV9 and TRBJ2-7; D is unclear. The V end was cut by 3 bases, the J end by 3 bases, with 7 bases between. This CDR3 spans 12 amino acids. Looked up from germline, CDR1 is SGDLS and CDR2 is YYNGEE. The CDR3, as DNA: TGTGCCAGCAGCGGGAGCAGCTACGAGCAGTACTTC. It specifies CASSGSSYEQYF.

This chain connects TRBV19 to TRBJ1-1; weak D call: TRBD1 (6 bases). Germline V CDR1 and CDR2: LNHDA, SQIVND (reference sequence). Trimming left V 5 bases short and J 4 bases short, with 17 bases between. The CDR3 loop spans 15 amino acids. The CDR3 loop reads CASSPGAGAGTEAFF. CDR3 bases: TGTGCCAGTAGTCCCGGTGCAGGGGCGGGCACTGAAGCTTTCTTT.

This clone was found a few times. CDR3 loop: CASSLLASSYEQYF. As DNA, the CDR3 is TGTGCCAGCAGCCTCCTCGCTAGCTCCTACGAGCAGTACTTC. The chain carries TRBV7-9 and TRBJ2-7; D gene uncertain. Trimming cost V 5 bases and J 0 bases, with 11 bases left between them. Germline CDR1 and CDR2: SEHNR and FQNEAQ (reference sequence). The CDR3 runs to 14 residues.